This is a list of T cell receptor beta chains from one sample in a study of OX40 agonist ivuxolimab in advanced cancers. The protocol was immunoSEQ multiplex PCR, while the TCRdb copy is restricted to in-frame clones and leaves out a portion. The profile shows around 26,000 clones, about 81% of them singletons. The input for sequencing was CD4+ or CD8+ T cells sorted from blood, taken in a trial of the OX40 agonist ivuxolimab. The receptor source for this set is an adult with an advanced solid tumor such as melanoma, head and neck, liver or kidney cancer. Each CDR3 is given with its conserved first and last residue. A D gene is named only where the DNA matches it firmly. Some rows have no size entry. The others give once, few or many, or a class for an expanded clone.

>TRBD2|TRBJ2-7|many|TRBV19
TGTGCCAGTAGTCACAGCGGGGGGGAGCAGTACTTC
CASSHSGGEQYF
>TRBD1|TRBJ1-1|NA|TRBV9
TGTGCCAGCAGCTCAGGGGGGCCCAGGGTGAATCCTGAAGCTTTCTTT
CASSSGGPRVNPEAFF
>NA|TRBJ1-5|NA|TRBV4-1
TGCGCCAGCAGCATCCAGGACTATCAGCCCCAGCATTTT
CASSIQDYQPQHF
>NA|TRBJ2-3|NA|TRBV28
TGTGCCAGCAACTGGGGGTCTAGCACAGATACGCAGTATTTT
CASNWGSSTDTQYF
>NA|TRBJ1-3|NA|TRBV2
TGTGCCAGCATAAGACTCGGAAACACCATATATTTT
CASIRLGNTIYF
>TRBD1|TRBJ1-1|NA|TRBV7-3
TGTGCCAGCAGCTCAACAGGGGGGAGTACTGAAGCTTTCTTT
CASSSTGGSTEAFF
>NA|TRBJ2-1|NA|TRBV15
TGTGCCACCAGCAGAGATGGGGGCCATGAGCAGTTCTTC
CATSRDGGHEQFF
>NA|TRBJ2-2|NA|TRBV7-6
TGTGCCAGCAGTTTAGCCGGGGAGCTGTTTTTT
CASSLAGELFF
>TRBD1|TRBJ2-3|few|TRBV7-9
TGTGCCAGCAGCTTAATCGGGACAGGGGGAGATACGCAGTATTTT
CASSLIGTGGDTQYF
>TRBD2|TRBJ2-5|NA|TRBV14
TGTGCCAGCAGCCAATGGGGGGGAGAGACCCAGTACTTC
CASSQWGGETQYF
>TRBD2|TRBJ2-1|NA|TRBV19
TGTGCCAGTAGTCTCGGACTAGCGGATTACAATGAGCAGTTCTTC
CASSLGLADYNEQFF
>TRBD2|TRBJ2-7|NA|TRBV9
TGTGCCAGCAGCGTAGGGGCGGGAGGAATCTACGAGCAGTACTTC
CASSVGAGGIYEQYF
>TRBD1|TRBJ1-1|NA|TRBV9
TGTGCCAGCAGCGTGTCAGGGGGCCAGAACACTGAAGCTTTCTTT
CASSVSGGQNTEAFF
>NA|TRBJ2-7|NA|TRBV2
TGTGCCAGCAGTGAATCGTCCCGCGAGCAGTACTTC
CASSESSREQYF
>NA|TRBJ1-2|large|TRBV7-6
TGTGCCAGCAGCTTAGAGCTTACCGGGATCTATGGCTACACCTTC
CASSLELTGIYGYTF
>TRBD2|TRBJ2-3|hyperexpanded|TRBV2
TGTGCCAGCAGATTATCCGGGACTAGCGGGGGGGCCGATTTAGATACGCAGTATTTT
CASRLSGTSGGADLDTQYF
>TRBD2|TRBJ2-1|NA|TRBV5-4
TGTGCCAGCAGCCTCACCTTACTAGCGGGGTTTCTCAATGAGCAGTTCTTC
CASSLTLLAGFLNEQFF
>TRBD2|TRBJ2-1|NA|TRBV4-1
TGCGCCAGCAGCCAAGAGATACTAGCGGGAGTAAGTGAGCAGTTCTTC
CASSQEILAGVSEQFF
>TRBD1|TRBJ2-7|NA|TRBV27
TGTGCCAGCTGCACCGGGACAGGGGGTGGGGAGCAGTACTTC
CASCTGTGGGEQYF
>NA|TRBJ1-1|NA|TRBV6-1
TGTGCCAGCAGTGAATATAGGGGGATGAACACTGAAGCTTTCTTT
CASSEYRGMNTEAFF
>NA|TRBJ2-3|once|TRBV10-2
TGCGCCAGCAGTGAGGGGGATCAAGGAGCAGATACGCAGTATTTT
CASSEGDQGADTQYF
>NA|TRBJ1-2|few|TRBV19
TGTGCCAGCGGTAGGGACCCTAACTATGGCTACACCTTC
CASGRDPNYGYTF
>NA|TRBJ2-7|NA|TRBV19
TGTGCCAGTAGTATCGTACAAGGGCGCGACGAGCAGTACTTC
CASSIVQGRDEQYF
>NA|TRBJ1-5|once|TRBV4-1
TGCGCCAGCAGCCAAGATGATTCGAGGTTTGGCAATCAGCCCCAGCATTTT
CASSQDDSRFGNQPQHF
>NA|TRBJ1-6|NA|TRBV28
TGTGCCAGCAGCATCCCAAGGGAAATGTCCTATAATTCACCCCTCCACTTT
CASSIPREMSYNSPLHF
>NA|TRBJ2-5|NA|TRBV7-9
TGTGCCAGCAGCTTAGAAGAGAAGAGAACCCAGTACTTC
CASSLEEKRTQYF
>NA|TRBJ1-2|NA|TRBV6-6
TGTGCCAGCAGTTACGGTCCCGGGACACGGGGTGGCTACACCTTC
CASSYGPGTRGGYTF
>NA|TRBJ2-2|few|TRBV5-1
TGCGCCAGCAGCGACTACAGGGATAACGGGGAGCTGTTTTTT
CASSDYRDNGELFF
>NA|TRBJ2-7|NA|TRBV27
TGTGCCAGCAGCCCCGCTAGCGCCGGCTCCTACGAGCAGTACTTC
CASSPASAGSYEQYF
>NA|TRBJ2-2|few|TRBV9
TGTGCCAGCAGCTTTCTAGCAAACGCGAACACCGGGGAGCTGTTTTTT
CASSFLANANTGELFF
>NA|TRBJ2-1|few|TRBV11-3
TGTGCCAGCAGCGACTACAGGGAAGAGCAGTTCTTC
CASSDYREEQFF
>NA|TRBJ2-7|NA|TRBV4-2
TGTGCCAGCAGAGCCGGGACCGCCTCCTACGAGCAGTACTTC
CASRAGTASYEQYF
>NA|TRBJ2-7|few|TRBV12-5
TGTGCTAGTGCCGAGACAGGTCCCTCCTACGAGCAGTACTTC
CASAETGPSYEQYF
>NA|TRBJ2-7|NA|TRBV9
TGTGCCAGCAGCGTCGGCGGGTCTTCCTCCTACGAGCAGTACTTC
CASSVGGSSSYEQYF
>NA|TRBJ1-4|NA|TRBV4-1
TGCGCCAGCAGCCAAGATTACAGCAGTAATGAAAAACTGTTTTTT
CASSQDYSSNEKLFF
>TRBD2|TRBJ2-5|NA|TRBV9
TGTGCCAGCAGCCCGAGCGGGAGCGAGGAGACCCAGTACTTC
CASSPSGSEETQYF
>NA|TRBJ2-3|NA|TRBV19
TGTGCCAGTAGGAAAGGTTGGTACACAGATACGCAGTATTTT
CASRKGWYTDTQYF
>NA|TRBJ1-1|medium-sized|TRBV9
TGTGCCAGCAGCTCGCTGACAGTAGCTGAAGCTTTCTTT
CASSSLTVAEAFF
>TRBD2|TRBJ2-7|once|TRBV2
TGTGCCAGCAGTGAAGCGAGCGGGGGATACTACGAGCAGTACTTC
CASSEASGGYYEQYF
>TRBD2|TRBJ2-3|NA|TRBV28
TGTGCCAGCAGTTTACGGGGGGGCCGGGATACGCAGTATTTT
CASSLRGGRDTQYF